Below are 19 T cell receptor beta chains sequenced from a single sample in a study of CD8 T cells in Susac syndrome. Reverse transcription of 0.5 to 1 ug RNA was performed with random hexamers. One entry per CDR3 protein results from TCRdb running MiXCR on the immunoSEQ multiplex PCR reads. The table includes around 160,000 distinct CDR3 sequences, around 94% detected once. The sample taken for sequencing was CD4+ T cells from PBMCs. These receptors came from a human donor in good health.

This sequence joins TRBV29-1 and TRBJ1-1; a weak D match, TRBD1 (6 bases). This CDR3 is built from 15 residues. Deletions cut 6 bases from V and 0 bases from J, with 17 bases between. The V gene's germline CDR1 is SQVTM and CDR2 ANQGSEA. In DNA, the CDR3 is TGCAGCGTACAGACAGGCCAGACCTTGAACACTGAAGCTTTCTTT. The encoded protein is CSVQTGQTLNTEAFF. The entire variable domain, with the rest obtained from reference TRBV29-1 and TRBJ1-1, is as follows: SAVISQKPSRDICQRGTSLTIQCQVDSQVTMMFWYRQQPGQSLTLIATANQGSEATYESGFVIDKFPISRPNLTFSTLTVSNMSPEDSSIYLCSVQTGQTLNTEAFFGQGTRLTVV.

The CDR3 DNA sequence: TGCAGTGCCAATCCCCAAGGGGCTGATGGCTACACCTTC. Its translation: CSANPQGADGYTF. The chain carries TRBV20-1 and TRBJ1-2; D is possibly TRBD1 (5 bases). CDR1 and CDR2 from the germline V gene are DFQATT and SNEGSKA (reference sequence). V was shortened by 6 bases and J by 6 bases, with 17 bases between the two germline ends. The CDR3 spans 13 residues.

V usage is TRBV9 and J usage is TRBJ2-5, with D unresolved. CDR3 length: 13 amino acids. Deletions cut 0 bases from V and 2 bases from J, with 5 bases between. Germline CDR1 is SGDLS and CDR2 is YYNGEE. CDR3 sequence reads: CASSVGRQETQYF. CDR3 DNA sequence: TGTGCCAGCAGCGTAGGTCGGCAAGAGACCCAGTACTTC.

V usage is TRBV12-3 or TRBV12-4 and J usage is TRBJ2-7; D gene unclear. V shed 5 bases and J shed 0 bases, with 17 bases lying between them. This CDR3 is 16 amino acids long. CDR3 loop: CASSPTAAPSSYEQYF. Written as DNA, the CDR3 is TGTGCCAGCAGTCCCACCGCCGCCCCGTCCTCCTACGAGCAGTACTTC.

The rearrangement joins TRBV29-1 to TRBJ2-3, with 8 bases identical to TRBD2. The germline V gene encodes CDR1 SQVTM and CDR2 ANQGSEA. The J segment lost 2 bases and the V segment lost 8 bases, leaving 6 bases of the junction unmatched. The CDR3 has 13 residues. This CDR3 reads CSCQRGYTDTQYF. The CDR3 DNA follows: TGCAGCTGCCAGCGGGGGTACACAGATACGCAGTATTTT.

In its sample, this clonotype was seen once. The chain is built from TRBV4-3 and TRBJ1-2; D unclear. V was trimmed by 3 bases and J by 6 bases, leaving 14 bases between them. CDR1 and CDR2 (germline): LGHNA, YSLEER. The CDR3 extends over 14 amino acids. CDR3 nucleotide sequence: TGCGCCAGCAGCCAGACTCTCTCAGGAGATGGCTACACCTTC. This encodes CASSQTLSGDGYTF.

The chain couples TRBV27 to TRBJ1-6; 8 nucleotides line up with TRBD1. V gave up 3 bases and J gave up 9 bases; unmatched junction bases: 7. The length of the CDR3 is 15 residues. Germline-derived CDR1 and CDR2 are MNHEY and SMNVEV (reference sequence). CDR3 loop: CASSLIGTGGSPLHF. The CDR3 DNA follows: TGTGCCAGCAGTTTGATCGGAACAGGGGGTTCACCCCTCCACTTT.

The chain links TRBV18 to TRBJ1-2; D is possibly TRBD1 (6 bases). Germline assignment: CDR1 KGHSH and CDR2 LQKENI. The V end was cut by 5 bases, the J end by 1 base, with 11 bases between. The CDR3 is 14 amino acids. This CDR3 is CASSFPDSNYGYTF. In nucleotides, the CDR3 is TGTGCCAGCTCATTTCCGGACAGTAACTATGGCTACACCTTC.

This chain connects TRBV20-1 to TRBJ2-5; TRBD1 is a possible D gene (5 bases). Germline V gene lookup returns CDR1 DFQATT and CDR2 SNEGSKA (reference sequence). This CDR3 has 11 residues. The germline V and J ends were trimmed by 8 bases and 3 bases, with 10 bases remaining between them. DNA for the CDR3: TGCAGTTGCCAAGGGGAAGAGACCCAGTACTTC. Amino acid sequence: CSCQGEETQYF.

The chain combines TRBV4-2 with TRBJ1-5; D unclear. CDR1 is LGHNA and CDR2 is YNFKEQ in the germline V gene. CDR3 length: 14 amino acids. V was trimmed by 1 base and J by 4 bases, leaving 8 bases between them. The DNA of the CDR3 is TGTGCCAGCAGCCAAGCTCAGGAAAATCAGCCCCAGCATTTT. It is translated as CASSQAQENQPQHF.

This clonotype was detected a few times. The chain is built from TRBV14 and TRBJ2-7; the match to TRBD1 covers 7 bases. Germline loops: CDR1 SGHDN, CDR2 FVKESK. The CDR3 consists of 13 residues. V shed 4 bases and J 6 bases; nucleotides not matched to a gene: 6. This CDR3 is CASSLLGTAEQYF. DNA of the CDR3: TGTGCCAGCAGCCTGTTAGGGACAGCCGAGCAGTACTTC.

V gene TRBV30 combines with J gene TRBJ1-5; 9 positions match TRBD1. CDR1 is GTSNPN, CDR2 SVGIG, per germline (reference sequence). V lost 5 bases and J lost 4; bases outside the gene matches: 9. CDR3 length: 15 residues. The CDR3 loop reads CAWGRTGVRNQPQHF. As DNA, the CDR3 is TGTGCCTGGGGGAGGACAGGGGTACGTAATCAGCCCCAGCATTTT.

The chain joins TRBV9 to TRBJ2-3; TRBD2 matches 11 bases. Germline CDR1 reads SGDLS; CDR2 reads YYNGEE. With 6 bases clipped from V and 6 bases from J, the junction kept 9 bases outside the gene matches. The CDR3 is 15 residues long. The CDR3 sequence: CASTPAPSGGDTQYF. The CDR3 coding sequence is TGTGCCAGCACCCCGGCCCCTAGCGGGGGGGATACGCAGTATTTT.

This rearrangement joins TRBV29-1 to TRBJ1-1; TRBD1 matches 7 bases. This CDR3 has 14 amino acids. The trim removed 5 bases at V and 2 bases at J, leaving 8 bases unmatched. The germline CDR1 and CDR2 sequences are SQVTM and ANQGSEA. CDR3: CSVSVGTVNTEAFF. The DNA of the CDR3 is TGCAGCGTTTCCGTGGGGACAGTAAACACTGAAGCTTTCTTT.

The chain uses TRBV19 and TRBJ2-3; maybe TRBD2 (6 bases). Trimming took 6 bases from V and 4 from J, leaving 11 bases between them. The germline V gene has CDR1 LNHDA and CDR2 SQIVND (reference sequence). The CDR3 spans 13 residues. The CDR3 region has the DNA TGTGCCAGTAGCCTAGCGAGCGCAGATACGCAGTATTTT. The encoded protein is CASSLASADTQYF.

The J gene is TRBJ1-2, the V gene TRBV29-1, with 8 bases lining up with TRBD1. The germline V gene has CDR1 SQVTM and CDR2 ANQGSEA. Unmatched junction bases numbered 4, after V lost 1 base and J lost 6 bases. The CDR3 spans 13 residues. CDR3 protein: CSVEGSGGHGYTF. CDR3 sequence (DNA): TGCAGCGTTGAAGGTTCAGGGGGCCATGGCTACACCTTC. The entire variable domain, with the rest obtained from reference TRBV29-1 and TRBJ1-2, is as follows: SAVISQKPSRDICQRGTSLTIQCQVDSQVTMMFWYRQQPGQSLTLIATANQGSEATYESGFVIDKFPISRPNLTFSTLTVSNMSPEDSSIYLCSVEGSGGHGYTFGSGTRLTVV.

The chain employs TRBV5-4 and TRBJ2-7, with 9 positions matching TRBD1. The ends lost 2 bases at V and 4 bases at J; junction bases unmatched: 4. Germline lookup yields CDR1 SGHNT and CDR2 YYREEE (reference sequence). The CDR3 runs to 14 residues. The CDR3 nucleotides read TGTGCCAGCAGCTTAAGACAGGGGGAATACGAGCAGTACTTC. The encoded protein is CASSLRQGEYEQYF.

V usage is TRBV28 and J usage is TRBJ2-7, with D hard to call. The CDR3 totals 14 residues. Trimming shortened V by 6 bases and J by 2 bases, and 14 bases separated the two germline ends. CDR1 and CDR2 (germline): MDHEN, SYDVKM. CDR3 nucleotides: TGTGCCAGCAGCAACCCCGTTGGAGCCTACGAGCAGTACTTC. Translated, it gives CASSNPVGAYEQYF.

The chain carries TRBV7-8 and TRBJ2-1, with a weak D call TRBD1 (6 bases). This CDR3 has 14 residues. Trimming took off 7 bases at V and 7 bases at J, with 17 bases between the two ends. CDR1 SGHVS and CDR2 FQNEAQ come from the germline V gene. The CDR3 bases are TGTGCCAGCACCCGTACGGGACAACCAAATGAGCAGTTCTTC. Its protein is CASTRTGQPNEQFF. The whole variable domain, remainder taken from reference TRBV7-8 and TRBJ2-1, is GAGVSQSPRYKVAKRGQDVALRCDPISGHVSLFWYQQALGQGPEFLTYFQNEAQLDKSGLPSDRFFAERPEGSVSTLKIQRTQQEDSAVYLCASTRTGQPNEQFFGPGTRLTVL.